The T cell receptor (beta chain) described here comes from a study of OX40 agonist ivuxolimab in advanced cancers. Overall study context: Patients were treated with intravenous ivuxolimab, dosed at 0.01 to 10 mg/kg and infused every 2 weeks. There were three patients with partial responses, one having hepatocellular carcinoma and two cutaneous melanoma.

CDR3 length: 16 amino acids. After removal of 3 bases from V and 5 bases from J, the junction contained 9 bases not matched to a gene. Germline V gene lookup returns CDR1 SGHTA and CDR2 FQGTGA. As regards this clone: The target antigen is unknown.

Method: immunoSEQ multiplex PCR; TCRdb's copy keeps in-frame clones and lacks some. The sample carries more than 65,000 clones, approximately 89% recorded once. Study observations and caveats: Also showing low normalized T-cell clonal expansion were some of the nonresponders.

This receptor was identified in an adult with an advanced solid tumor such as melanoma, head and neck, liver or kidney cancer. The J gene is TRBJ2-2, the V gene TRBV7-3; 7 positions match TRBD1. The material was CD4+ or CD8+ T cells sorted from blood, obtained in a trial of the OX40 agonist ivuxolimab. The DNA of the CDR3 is TGTGCCAGCAGCTTGGGTGGACAGGACCGAACCGGGGAGCTGTTTTTT. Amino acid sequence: CASSLGGQDRTGELFF.